Listed here are 17 T cell receptor beta chains from one sample, sequenced in a study of blood T cells in healthy people across ages. A J-beta primer mix and a sample-barcoded 5' primer were used in a second PCR of roughly 6 to 11 cycles. TCRdb re-analysed the 5' RACE reads in MiXCR, keeping a single row per CDR3 protein. The data hold over 600,000 distinct CDR3 sequences, with 35% to 60% observed a single time. The specimen was blood. These receptors all stem from a man older than 75 in good health.

The V and J genes are TRBV19 and TRBJ2-6, with D maybe TRBD2 (6 bases). Germline V CDR1 and CDR2: LNHDA, SQIVND (reference sequence). V shed 0 bases and J shed 0 bases, with 9 bases lying between them. This CDR3 has 17 residues. For the CDR3, the DNA is TGTGCCAGTAGTATAGATCGGGGGACCTCTGGGGCCAACGTCCTGACTTTC. Its translation is CASSIDRGTSGANVLTF.

The chain is built from TRBV10-3 and TRBJ2-5, with D perhaps TRBD1 (6 bases). CDR1 and CDR2 (germline): ENHRY, SYGVKD. The CDR3 is 13 residues long. Between the trimmed V and J ends, which lost 6 bases and 1 base, there was a span of 9 bases. CDR3 bases: TGTGCCATCAGCGGACAGCTCCAAGAGACCCAGTACTTC. Encoded protein: CAISGQLQETQYF.

As concerns this clonotype: A read error may explain this, as a much larger clone is one base away. The genes are TRBV7-9 and TRBJ2-7, with 11 bases fitting TRBD1. Germline V lookup: CDR1 SEHNR, CDR2 FQNEAQ (reference sequence). V trimming: 6 bases; J trimming: 5 bases; junction bases outside the gene matches: 9. There are 15 residues in the CDR3. The CDR3 nucleotides are TGTGCCAGCAGGCCCCGGGACAGGGGGGTCGACGAGCAGTACTTC. This gives the protein CASRPRDRGVDEQYF.

The table lists this clonotype with a count of one. A much bigger clone sits one base away, suggesting this may be a read error. In DNA, the CDR3 is TGTGCCAGCAACTCGCCAGGCAGGGGGCAAGTCCAGTTCTTC. It yields the protein CASNSPGRGQVQFF. This chain joins TRBV6-2 or TRBV6-3 and TRBJ2-1; 8 positions agree with TRBD1. After removal of 7 bases from V and 13 bases from J, the junction contained 15 bases not matched to a gene. CDR1 MNHEY and CDR2 SVGEGT come from the germline V gene. This CDR3 region has 14 residues.

This chain joins TRBV9 and TRBJ2-3; no definite D call. The V end lost 4 bases, the J end lost 4 bases, and 13 bases lay between the germline ends. CDR1 SGDLS and CDR2 YYNGEE come from the germline V gene. This CDR3 spans 14 amino acids. CDR3 DNA sequence: TGTGCCAGCAGCCCATCCCTGAGTTCAGATACGCAGTATTTT. Its protein product is CASSPSLSSDTQYF. The full variable domain, completed using reference TRBV9 and TRBJ2-3, is DSGVTQTPKHLITATGQRVTLRCSPRSGDLSVYWYQQSLDQGLQFLIQYYNGEERAKGNILERFSAQQFPDLHSELNLSSLELGDSALYFCASSPSLSSDTQYFGPGTRLTVL.

The gene calls are TRBV13 and TRBJ2-2, with 16 bases identical to TRBD2. CDR1 and CDR2 from the germline V gene are PRHDT and FYEKMQ (reference sequence). V shed 4 bases, J shed 7 bases, and the junction held 6 bases outside the gene matches. This CDR3 contains 17 residues. Here the CDR3 reads CASSSGLAGGPDGELFF. CDR3 nucleotide sequence: TGTGCCAGCAGCTCGGGACTAGCGGGAGGGCCTGACGGGGAGCTGTTTTTT.

This clonotype was recorded a few times. This sequence joins TRBV20-1 and TRBJ2-5, with 7 bases lining up with TRBD1. Germline CDR1 DFQATT, CDR2 SNEGSKA (reference sequence). This CDR3 region has 13 residues. V lost 3 bases to trimming and J lost 5 bases; unmatched junction nucleotides: 6. This CDR3 is CSASDRAGETQYF. The CDR3 nucleotides are TGCAGTGCTAGCGACAGGGCAGGGGAGACCCAGTACTTC.

CDR3 sequence (DNA): TGTGCCAGCAAGACAGGGGCCATACAAGTCCTGACTTTC. Amino acids: CASKTGAIQVLTF. The rearrangement joins TRBV28 to TRBJ2-6; TRBD1 aligns across 8 bases. The CDR3 contains 13 residues. The germline V gene has CDR1 MDHEN and CDR2 SYDVKM. The V gene end was trimmed by 7 bases and the J gene end by 13 bases; junction bases not matched to a gene: 9.

This chain uses TRBV7-9 with TRBJ2-7; D remains unclear. The CDR3 consists of 12 residues. Germline CDR1 reads SEHNR; CDR2 reads FQNEAQ (reference sequence). Trimming left V 7 bases short and J 3 bases short, with 10 bases between. CDR3 sequence reads: CASTPGDYEQYF. CDR3 nucleotide sequence: TGTGCCAGCACTCCTGGGGACTACGAGCAGTACTTC.

The rearrangement joins TRBV20-1 to TRBJ2-2; a possible D gene is TRBD2 (6 bases). From germline, CDR1 is DFQATT and CDR2 SNEGSKA (reference sequence). Trimming left V 0 bases short and J 5 bases short, with 19 bases between. The CDR3 extends over 17 amino acids. CDR3 coding DNA: TGCAGTGCTAGAGACTTAGCTGGAGGGCCAGGTACCGGGGAGCTGTTTTTT. Amino acid sequence: CSARDLAGGPGTGELFF.

Only a few counts were recorded for this clonotype. The chain uses TRBV12-3 or TRBV12-4 and TRBJ2-5; the match to TRBD2 covers 15 bases. V dropped 6 bases and J dropped 5; count of bases not matched to a gene: 1. The CDR3 length is 14 residues. The CDR3 region has the DNA TGTGCCAGCAGAGGGACTAGCGGGGGGGAGACCCAGTACTTC. Its translation: CASRGTSGGETQYF.

The chain carries TRBV11-3 and TRBJ2-7, with 9 bases matching TRBD1. The CDR3 contains 16 residues. J gave up 1 base and V 6 bases, and 10 bases lay outside the gene matches. The V gene's germline CDR1 is SGHNT and CDR2 YENEEA. This chain's CDR3 is CASRPPIGTGSYEQYF. The CDR3 nucleotides read TGTGCCAGCAGACCCCCCATTGGGACAGGGTCCTACGAGCAGTACTTC.

This sequence joins TRBV5-1 and TRBJ2-7; 12 bases map to TRBD2. The germline gives CDR1 SGHRS, CDR2 YFSETQ. This CDR3 comprises 15 residues. Trimming at V came to 0 bases and at J to 7 bases, leaving 5 bases not matched to a gene. In nucleotides, the CDR3 is TGCGCCAGCAGCTTGGGACTAGCGGGAGATGGGGAGCAGTACTTC. This sequence encodes CASSLGLAGDGEQYF.

The chain couples TRBV14 to TRBJ2-5, with 7 positions matching TRBD1. Germline V lookup: CDR1 SGHDN, CDR2 FVKESK. The V and J ends lost 5 bases and 2 bases, in that order; junction bases with no gene match: 8. The CDR3 is 15 amino acids. The CDR3 reads CASSERQGPQETQYF. The CDR3 DNA reads as TGTGCCAGCAGCGAGAGACAGGGCCCACAAGAGACCCAGTACTTC.

V and J are TRBV28 and TRBJ1-5; TRBD1 agrees at 7 bases. The V segment lost 4 bases and the J segment 9 bases; nucleotides outside the gene matches: 24. Germline V lookup: CDR1 MDHEN, CDR2 SYDVKM. The CDR3 extends over 19 amino acids. CDR3 region: CASSCGLTARDSLGRPQHF. CDR3 DNA sequence: TGTGCCAGCAGTTGCGGATTGACAGCTCGGGACAGCCTAGGGCGGCCCCAGCATTTT.

This clonotype appeared many times. One end of the junction does not line up with germline, which may come from a read error. The rearrangement joins TRBV28 to TRBJ2-7; no reliable D call. The CDR3 extends over 14 amino acids. The germline V gene has CDR1 MDHEN and CDR2 SYDVKM. CDR3: CASSLEGISYEQYF. The DNA of the CDR3 is TGCGCCAGCAGCTTGGAAGGGATCTCCTACGAGCAGTACTTC.

The chain combines TRBV18 with TRBJ2-7; TRBD2 aligns across 11 bases. This CDR3 has 17 residues. J was trimmed by 0 bases and V by 5 bases; bases with no gene match: 9. CDR1 KGHSH and CDR2 LQKENI come from the germline V gene. In DNA form, the CDR3 reads TGTGCCAGCTCAGGTTCGCTAGCGGGAGGCCACTCCTACGAGCAGTACTTC. Translating gives CASSGSLAGGHSYEQYF. Variable domain in full (rest from reference TRBV18 and TRBJ2-7): NAGVMQNPRHLVRRRGQEARLRCSPMKGHSHVYWYRQLPEEGLKFMVYLQKENIIDESGMPKERFSAEFPKEGPSILRIQQVVRGDSAAYFCASSGSLAGGHSYEQYFGPGTRLTVT.